A selection of T cell receptor beta chains follows, all from one sample in a study of siplizumab effects on memory and regulatory T cells. The method was immunoSEQ multiplex PCR; TCRdb's version includes in-frame clones alone and lacks a portion of them. The sample contains fewer than 80,000 clones, roughly 93% of which appear only once. Input material: CD8+ T cells sorted from blood. The receptors here all came from a human donor in good health. Each CDR3 is given with its conserved first and last residue. A D gene is named only where the DNA matches it firmly. Rows give clone size only sometimes, using once, few, many, or a class for an expanded clone.

>TRBJ2-1|17|TRBV5-6|-|-
CASHGRGRAPEWDEQFF
TGTGCCAGCCACGGTCGGGGGCGGGCTCCTGAATGGGATGAGCAGTTCTTC
>TRBJ2-7|14|TRBV7-9|-|-
CASSSQGPPYEQYF
TGTGCCAGCAGCTCACAGGGTCCCCCTTACGAGCAGTACTTC
>TRBJ2-3|16|TRBV13|-|-
CASSLGSQGMGDTQYF
TGTGCCAGCAGCTTAGGCAGCCAGGGGATGGGAGATACGCAGTATTTT
>TRBJ2-7|15|TRBV6-5|TRBD2|-
CASSYSDSGVYEQYF
TGTGCCAGCAGTTACTCTGATAGCGGGGTCTACGAGCAGTACTTC
>TRBJ2-6|14|TRBV19|-|-
CASEGLSGANVLTF
TGTGCCAGTGAGGGACTCTCTGGGGCCAACGTCCTGACTTTC
>TRBJ2-7|12|TRBV12-5|-|-
CASGLATLEQYF
TGTGCTAGTGGTTTGGCGACCTTAGAGCAGTACTTC
>TRBJ2-7|14|TRBV4-3|-|-
CASSPFLGAYEQYF
TGCGCCAGCAGCCCGTTTCTGGGGGCTTACGAGCAGTACTTC
>TRBJ2-4|13|TRBV27|-|-
CARLKGAKNIQYF
TGTGCCAGGCTGAAGGGAGCCAAAAACATTCAGTACTTC
>TRBJ2-2|15|TRBV7-2|TRBD1|-
CASSLTGADTGELFF
TGTGCCAGCAGCTTAACAGGGGCGGACACCGGGGAGCTGTTTTTT
>TRBJ2-1|16|TRBV5-6|-|-
CASSLELEGSYNEQFF
TGTGCCAGCAGCTTGGAACTTGAGGGCTCCTACAATGAGCAGTTCTTC
>TRBJ1-5|11|TRBV12-5|-|-
CASGSNQPQHF
TGTGCTAGTGGGAGCAATCAGCCCCAGCATTTT
>TRBJ2-3|15|TRBV7-3|TRBD2|-
CASSLNGGVVNTQYF
TGTGCCAGCAGCTTAAACGGGGGGGTAGTTAATACGCAGTATTTT
>TRBJ1-4|23|TRBV6-8|TRBD1|-
CASSYSYRGRAWEDNATNEKLFF
TGTGCCAGCAGTTACTCGTACAGGGGGCGGGCCTGGGAAGACAACGCAACTAATGAAAAACTGTTTTTT
>TRBJ1-4|15|TRBV4-1|-|-
CASSEWTGGDEKLFF
TGCGCCAGCAGCGAGTGGACCGGGGGGGATGAAAAACTGTTTTTT
>TRBJ2-7|16|TRBV18|-|once
CASSAGTPTVRYEQYF
TGTGCCAGCTCTGCCGGGACACCAACAGTCCGCTACGAGCAGTACTTC
>TRBJ2-3|13|TRBV19|-|-
CASSIANTDTQYF
TGTGCCAGTAGTATAGCTAACACAGATACGCAGTATTTT
>TRBJ1-1|14|TRBV6-6|-|-
CASSLDGMNTEAFF
TGTGCCAGCAGTTTGGACGGGATGAACACTGAAGCTTTCTTT
>TRBJ1-2|14|TRBV29-1|-|-
CSVVFSSDSDGYTF
TGCAGCGTTGTTTTCTCGTCTGACAGCGATGGCTACACCTTC
>TRBJ2-1|15|TRBV6-4|-|-
CASSDSWGGAVEQFF
TGTGCCAGCAGTGACTCGTGGGGGGGGGCCGTTGAGCAGTTCTTC
>TRBJ1-6|13|TRBV27|-|-
CASSWGENSPLHF
TGTGCCAGCAGTTGGGGGGAGAATTCACCCCTCCACTTT
>TRBJ2-7|13|TRBV19|-|-
CASSNTVSPEQYF
TGTGCCAGTAGTAACACGGTATCTCCCGAGCAGTACTTC
>TRBJ1-1|12|TRBV7-9|-|-
CASSLAGDEAFF
TGTGCCAGCAGCTTAGCAGGGGATGAAGCTTTCTTT
>TRBJ1-5|15|TRBV6-1|-|once
CASAGVVGLDQPQHF
TGTGCCAGCGCGGGGGTAGTTGGTCTGGATCAGCCCCAGCATTTT
>TRBJ2-1|13|TRBV10-3|TRBD2|once
CANRGGIYNEQFF
TGTGCCAACCGGGGGGGCATTTACAATGAGCAGTTCTTC
>TRBJ1-1|15|TRBV7-2|-|-
CASRIQGTGNTEAFF
TGTGCCAGCAGGATACAGGGAACCGGGAACACTGAAGCTTTCTTT
>TRBJ2-7|14|TRBV7-9|-|-
CASSLVVTHYEQYF
TGTGCCAGCAGCTTAGTTGTCACTCACTACGAGCAGTACTTC
>TRBJ1-3|15|TRBV5-8|-|once
CASSRTPSSGNTIYF
TGTGCCAGCAGCCGGACTCCGTCCTCAGGAAACACCATATATTTT
>TRBJ2-7|14|TRBV5-4|TRBD2|-
CASQVAGDAYEQYF
TGTGCCAGCCAAGTGGCGGGGGACGCCTACGAGCAGTACTTC
>TRBJ2-7|14|TRBV28|-|-
CASSPLTQSYEQYF
TGTGCCAGCAGTCCCTTGACACAGTCCTACGAGCAGTACTTC
>TRBJ1-2|13|TRBV29-1|TRBD1|-
CSVGGGDDYGYTF
TGCAGCGTTGGAGGGGGCGATGACTATGGCTACACCTTC
>TRBJ1-5|12|TRBV27|-|-
CASSSGLQPQHF
TGTGCCAGCAGTTCCGGACTTCAGCCCCAGCATTTT
>TRBJ2-4|13|TRBV27|-|-
CASSPLAKNIQYF
TGTGCCAGCAGCCCGTTAGCCAAAAACATTCAGTACTTC
>TRBJ2-1|16|TRBV2|TRBD2|-
CASSEFVSGGAGEQFF
TGTGCCAGCAGTGAATTCGTTAGCGGGGGGGCTGGCGAGCAGTTCTTC
>TRBJ2-3|18|TRBV19|TRBD2|-
CASSMDEASGASTDTQYF
TGTGCCAGTAGTATGGATGAGGCTAGCGGGGCGAGCACAGATACGCAGTATTTT
>TRBJ2-2|16|TRBV27|TRBD1|once
CASRPQGAIYTGELFF
TGTGCCAGCAGGCCACAGGGGGCAATCTATACCGGGGAGCTGTTTTTT
>TRBJ2-3|16|TRBV27|-|-
CASRVSGPASTDTQYF
TGTGCCAGCAGGGTCTCCGGGCCCGCTAGCACAGATACGCAGTATTTT
>TRBJ1-6|14|TRBV7-9|-|-
CASSSTGGNSPLHF
TGTGCCAGCAGCTCTACAGGAGGGAATTCACCCCTCCACTTT
>TRBJ2-7|14|TRBV7-9|-|-
CASRGGWSSYEQYF
TGTGCCAGCAGGGGTGGGTGGAGCTCCTACGAGCAGTACTTC
>TRBJ1-1|15|TRBV6-1|-|-
CASREFGGSRSEAFF
TGTGCCAGCAGAGAGTTCGGGGGGTCCCGTTCTGAAGCTTTCTTT
>TRBJ2-2|19|TRBV12-5|-|-
CASGLVVSPGARNTGELFF
TGTGCTAGTGGTTTGGTAGTAAGTCCAGGGGCGAGAAACACCGGGGAGCTGTTTTTT
>TRBJ2-3|17|TRBV19|TRBD2|-
CASSIELAGGNTDTQYF
TGTGCCAGTAGTATTGAGCTAGCGGGGGGGAACACAGATACGCAGTATTTT
>TRBJ2-3|17|TRBV7-6|TRBD2|-
CASSLPGSGGEPDTQYF
TGTGCCAGCAGCTTACCTGGAAGCGGGGGGGAACCAGATACGCAGTATTTT
>TRBJ2-4|12|TRBV2|-|-
CASIPGVNIQYF
TGTGCCAGCATTCCGGGGGTAAACATTCAGTACTTC